Listed below are T cell receptor beta chains from one sample, sequenced in a study of blood T cells in healthy people across ages. Each CDR3 protein is one row after TCRdb ran MiXCR on the 5' RACE reads. The data contain 650,000 to 1,000,000 distinct CDR3 sequences, more than 35% of them singletons. The specimen was blood. All receptors derive from a man at least 80 years old in good health. Both conserved end residues are part of each CDR3. The D gene is left open where the match is weak. Clone size is given for some rows only: seen once, a few or many times, or a class if the clone is expanded.

j_call d_call v_call clone_size cdr3_nt cdr3_aa
TRBJ2-5 TRBD1 TRBV24-1 NA TGTGCCACCAGTGACCGGACAGGGGGCGTCGGAGAGACCCAGTACTTC CATSDRTGGVGETQYF
TRBJ2-5 TRBD2 TRBV11-3 few TGTGCCAGCAGCCAAGGGAGGGTGCAAGAGACCCAGTACTTC CASSQGRVQETQYF
TRBJ2-7 NA TRBV12-3/TRBV12-4 NA TGTGCCAGCAGTTTAGACCACCAAAACGAGCAGTACTTC CASSLDHQNEQYF
TRBJ2-7 NA TRBV21-1 few TGTGCCAGCAGCAAAGCCAAAAGCGGGACTGCCTCCTACGAGCAGTACTTC CASSKAKSGTASYEQYF
TRBJ2-7 TRBD2 TRBV5-1 few TGCGCCAGCACCATCATAGCGGGAGGGCCTAGCGAGCAGTACTTC CASTIIAGGPSEQYF
TRBJ2-1 TRBD2 TRBV7-9 NA TGTGCCAGCAGCTTTGCGGAGACCCGGGAGGGACTACGCTACAATGAGCAGTTCTTC CASSFAETREGLRYNEQFF
TRBJ2-1 TRBD1 TRBV24-1 few TGTGCCACCAGTAAAGACAGGGGGTCATACAATGAGCAGTTCTTC CATSKDRGSYNEQFF
TRBJ2-3 TRBD2 TRBV2 few TGTGCCAGCAGTGTGCTAGCGGTAGATACGCAGTATTTT CASSVLAVDTQYF
TRBJ2-7 NA TRBV20-1 NA TGCAGTGCCTCCCGCACGGTGGAGCAGTACTTC CSASRTVEQYF
TRBJ2-5 TRBD2 TRBV12-3/TRBV12-4 few TGTGCCAGCAGGAAGACTAGCGTGCAAGAGACCCAGTACTTC CASRKTSVQETQYF